This T cell receptor (beta chain) originates from a study of T cells in Graves' hyperthyroidism and ophthalmopathy. What was amplified from RNA transcripts were TCR beta CDR3 regions. Carried out on the TCR CDR3, a first-round RT-PCR used the HTBI primer set. In TCRdb, the multiplex PCR reads were re-called with MiXCR into one record per CDR3 protein. The data show about 350,000 distinct CDR3 sequences, roughly 20% seen once. This clonotype was observed many times. Its cognate antigen is unknown. CDR1 is GTSNPN, CDR2 SVGIG, per germline (reference sequence). CDR3 size: 15 residues. With V trimmed by 4 bases and J by 5 bases, 9 bases remained unmatched. Overall study results and limits: The blood repertoire included most of the expanded thyroid clonotypes above 0.001.

For ophthalmopathy patients, the Clinical Activity Score was at least 3 and the NOSPECS grade at least 4; duration was under 3 months. Orbital computed tomography and thyroid ultrasound, together with serum TRAb and thyroxine and clinical symptoms, were used for diagnoses. Source material for PBMCs was about 11 ml fresh peripheral blood. Source material: blood. The TCR originated in a woman in her 40s with Graves' ophthalmopathy. This chain links TRBV30 with TRBJ1-5; 9 positions agree with TRBD1. The CDR3 DNA follows: TGTGCCTGGAATTTAGGGGACAGGGACTATCAGCCCCAGCATTTT. Protein: CAWNLGDRDYQPQHF.